One and the same sample provided the 11 T cell receptor beta chains below, sequenced in a study of control samples from healthy donors and cancer patients (dated by TCRdb to about 2020). Library method: the immunoSEQ multiplex PCR assay. Here the immuneACCESS table is served through TCRdb, limited to in-frame sequences with V and J called. Missing clones are a known gap in these copies; in checked studies unresolved V genes cover under half, and the rest lacks a known reason. The sample table contains around 150,000 clones; only one count was recorded for over 90% of them. The ten largest clones take up approximately 0.93% of the sample. Source material: blood. The receptors here all came from a woman in her 30s in good health.

The chain employs TRBV5-1 and TRBJ2-7; D may match TRBD1 or TRBD2 (6 bases each). Germline-derived CDR1 and CDR2 are SGHRS and YFSETQ. The V end lost 4 bases, the J end lost 6 bases, and 17 bases lay between the germline ends. This CDR3 region has 14 residues. In DNA, the CDR3 is TGCGCCAGCAGCCCGGATATTAGGGGGGTCGAGCAGTACTTC. The encoded protein is CASSPDIRGVEQYF. The variable domain in full, completed from reference TRBV5-1 and TRBJ2-7, reads KAGVTQTPRYLIKTRGQQVTLSCSPISGHRSVSWYQQTPGQGLQFLFEYFSETQRNKGNFPGRFSGRQFSNSRSEMNVSTLELGDSALYLCASSPDIRGVEQYFGPGTRLTVT.

The V call is TRBV10-3, the J call TRBJ2-7; D remains ambiguous. CDR1 and CDR2 from the germline V gene are ENHRY and SYGVKD. V was clipped by 5 bases and J by 4 bases, with 12 bases between them. CDR3 size: 13 residues. This CDR3 reads CAISLALGYEQYF. The CDR3 DNA follows: TGTGCCATCAGTTTAGCTTTGGGTTACGAGCAGTACTTC.

The chain has TRBV27 and TRBJ1-2, with TRBD1 matching over 9 bases. The CDR3 is 14 residues long. Germline V CDR1 and CDR2: MNHEY, SMNVEV (reference sequence). Unmatched junction bases numbered 1, after V lost 5 bases and J lost 0 bases. The CDR3 is CASSRQGANYGYTF. DNA of the CDR3: TGTGCCAGCAGTAGACAGGGGGCTAACTATGGCTACACCTTC.

The rearrangement links TRBV7-2 to TRBJ1-1; D might be TRBD1 (5 bases). V was trimmed by 2 bases and J by 3 bases, leaving 10 bases between them. Germline values: CDR1 SGHTA, CDR2 FQGNSA. The CDR3 runs 14 residues. The CDR3 here is CASSLQGSYTEAFF. The CDR3 DNA reads TGTGCCAGCAGCTTACAGGGATCATACACTGAAGCTTTCTTT. The full variable domain, its missing parts supplied by reference TRBV7-2 and TRBJ1-1, is GAGVSQSPSNKVTEKGKDVELRCDPISGHTALYWYRQSLGQGLEFLIYFQGNSAPDKSGLPSDRFSAERTGGSVSTLTIQRTQQEDSAVYLCASSLQGSYTEAFFGQGTRLTVV.

The J gene is TRBJ1-2, the V gene TRBV7-9; D possibly corresponds to TRBD1 (5 bases). Germline V gene sequence: CDR1 SEHNR, CDR2 FQNEAQ (reference sequence). Trimming left V 4 bases short and J 6 bases short, with 15 bases between. The CDR3 is 14 amino acids. The CDR3 DNA follows: TGTGCCAGCAGCTCAAGCGGGGCAGGCCATGGCTACACCTTC. Encoded protein: CASSSSGAGHGYTF.

The chain joins TRBV23-1 to TRBJ1-5; D gene ambiguous. TRBV23-1 is marked as an open reading frame, function uncertain. V was clipped by 0 bases and J by 0 bases, with 9 bases between them. The CDR3 runs 16 residues. CDR3 DNA sequence: TGCGCCAGCAGTCAATCGAAAACTTTTAGCAATCAGCCCCAGCATTTT. It codes for CASSQSKTFSNQPQHF.

The rearrangement uses TRBV5-1 and TRBJ2-2; TRBD1 matches at 7 bases. The CDR3 has 14 residues. After removal of 8 bases from V and 6 bases from J, the junction contained 10 bases not matched to a gene. Per the germline V gene, CDR1 is SGHRS and CDR2 is YFSETQ. CDR3 nucleotide sequence: TGCGCCAGTCGTGTGGCAGGGGGTCCCGGGGAGCTGTTTTTT. It yields the protein CASRVAGGPGELFF.

V and J are TRBV6-6 and TRBJ1-2, with D perhaps TRBD1 (6 bases). V was pared by 6 bases and J by 8 bases, with 13 bases between. The CDR3 is 12 amino acids. In germline, CDR1 is MNHNY, CDR2 SVGAGI (reference sequence). The CDR3 region is CASRGDIPGYTF. Written as DNA, the CDR3 is TGTGCCAGCAGGGGGGACATTCCAGGCTACACCTTC.

This rearrangement joins TRBV7-3 to TRBJ2-1; TRBD2 matches at 13 bases. With V trimmed by 2 bases and J by 8 bases, 3 bases remained unmatched. The CDR3 has 15 residues. The germline V gene encodes CDR1 SGHTA and CDR2 FQGTGA. CDR3 DNA sequence: TGTGCCAGCAGCTTAGGACTAGCGGGAGTAGATGAGCAGTTCTTC. It yields the protein CASSLGLAGVDEQFF.

J is TRBJ1-2 and V is TRBV6-5; 10 bases agree with TRBD1. The CDR3 covers 13 residues. Germline trimming cut 8 bases from V and 3 bases from J; bases unmatched to any gene: 3. CDR1 is MNHEY and CDR2 is SVGAGI in the germline V gene. In DNA, the CDR3 is TGTGCCAGCGAAGGACAGGGGGACTATGGCTACACCTTC. Translating gives CASEGQGDYGYTF.

The chain couples TRBV11-3 to TRBJ2-5; a possible D gene is TRBD1 (6 bases). The V end was cut by 1 base, the J end by 2 bases, with 11 bases between. Per the germline V gene, CDR1 is SGHNT and CDR2 is YENEEA. This CDR3 region has 15 residues. CDR3 bases: TGTGCCAGCAGCTTAGGCCAGGGGATACAAGAGACCCAGTACTTC. Protein sequence: CASSLGQGIQETQYF.